The sequence of this T cell receptor beta chain was determined in a study of blood T cell repertoires in COVID-19. Whole-study context: Material from acute and convalescent COVID-19 was sourced from the United States, Italy and Spain. T cells, B-cell-depleted T cells, or PBMCs supplied cDNA or gDNA.

This clone was seen just once. As originally analysed: Nucleated cell number was recorded as an estimate derived from reference gene primer amplification. Generated by immunoSEQ multiplex PCR, the TCRdb table keeps only in-frame clones and is missing some. The D gene and trimming were derived from the DNA, and the V and J assignments and clone size from that table. The sample shows roughly 32,000 clones, around 83% of them seen only once. This CDR3 has 14 residues. Germline loops: CDR1 MDHEN, CDR2 SYDVKM. V was trimmed by 5 bases and J by 6 bases, leaving 16 bases between them. Sequenced sample: peripheral blood. The chain uses TRBV28 and TRBJ1-1, with D possibly matching TRBD1 (5 bases). The sequence derives from a man in his fifties or sixties with active or convalescent COVID-19. The CDR3: CASSRPRGVAEAFF. CDR3 DNA sequence: TGTGCCAGCAGTAGACCTCGGGGGGTGGCTGAAGCTTTCTTT.